These 10 T cell receptor beta chains originate from one sample sequenced in a study of blood T cell repertoires in COVID-19. Some clones are missing from TCRdb's copy, which holds only in-frame ones; the method was immunoSEQ multiplex PCR. The data contain some 98,000 clones, around 82% of them singletons. Sequencing was carried out using peripheral blood. The receptors derive from a man between 65 and 85 years old with active or convalescent COVID-19.

CDR3 coding DNA: TGTGCCAGCAGCTTAGGACAGGGGGCCTACAATGAGCAGTTCTTC. Its translation is CASSLGQGAYNEQFF. The rearrangement links TRBV5-5 to TRBJ2-1; 10 bases match TRBD1. The germline CDR1 and CDR2 sequences are SGHKS and YYEKEE (reference sequence). Trimming removed 2 bases from V and 2 bases from J; junction bases left unmatched: 1. This CDR3 region has 15 residues.

This rearrangement joins TRBV5-1 to TRBJ2-1, with 9 bases lining up with TRBD1. Trimming removed 0 bases from V and 10 bases from J; junction bases left unmatched: 11. Germline V gene data show CDR1 as SGHRS and CDR2 as YFSETQ. The CDR3 runs 16 residues. The CDR3 region has the DNA TGCGCCAGCAGCTTGGGTGGGACAGGGTTTGGAGAGGAGCAGTTCTTC. This sequence encodes CASSLGGTGFGEEQFF.

This chain links TRBV19 with TRBJ1-5; 7 positions agree with TRBD1. The germline gives CDR1 LNHDA, CDR2 SQIVND (reference sequence). The J segment lost 2 bases and the V segment lost 10 bases, leaving 8 bases of the junction unmatched. CDR3 length: 14 amino acids. The CDR3 is CATSFTGGNQPQHF. CDR3 coding DNA: TGTGCCACCAGTTTTACAGGGGGCAATCAGCCCCAGCATTTT.

The chain has TRBV6-5 and TRBJ1-5; 7 bases agree with TRBD1. V was pared by 6 bases and J by 5 bases, with 4 bases of the junction left unmatched. CDR3 size: 13 residues. Germline V gene lookup returns CDR1 MNHEY and CDR2 SVGAGI. CDR3 sequence: CASRQGTHQPQHF. The CDR3 nucleotides are TGTGCCAGCAGACAGGGGACCCATCAGCCCCAGCATTTT.

This clone was detected once. The chain uses TRBV18 and TRBJ2-1, with 8 bases aligning to TRBD2. Trimming cost V 1 base and J 7 bases; bases outside gene matches: 6. The CDR3 length is 15 residues. Looked up from germline, CDR1 is KGHSH and CDR2 is LQKENI. CDR3 coding DNA: TGTGCCAGCTCACCACTGCGCGGGGGGTCTAATGAGCAGTTCTTC. Translation: CASSPLRGGSNEQFF.

V usage is TRBV7-6 and J usage is TRBJ1-6; D is possibly TRBD1 (6 bases). The CDR3 runs 15 residues. Trimming left V 5 bases short and J 10 bases short, with 18 bases between. The V gene's germline CDR1 is SGHVS and CDR2 FNYEAQ. The CDR3 region is CASSETTGGISPLHF. Here the CDR3 DNA reads TGTGCCAGCAGCGAGACGACAGGAGGAATCTCACCCCTCCACTTT. The whole variable domain, filled in from reference TRBV7-6 and TRBJ1-6, reads GAGVSQSPRYKVTKRGQDVALRCDPISGHVSLYWYRQALGQGPEFLTYFNYEAQQDKSGLPNDRFSAERPEGSISTLTIQRTEQRDSAMYRCASSETTGGISPLHFGNGTRLTVT.

The chain is built from TRBV23-1 and TRBJ1-5; 9 bases fit TRBD1. TRBV23-1 counts as an open reading frame of uncertain function. The CDR3 is made up of 14 amino acids. J lost 5 bases, V lost 4 bases, and 3 bases had no gene match. CDR3 coding DNA: TGCGCCAGCAGTCCCCGGACAGGGGATCAGCCCCAGCATTTT. This gives the protein CASSPRTGDQPQHF.

The chain links TRBV19 to TRBJ2-5; no clear D. Trimming cost V 10 bases and J 10 bases, with 19 bases left between them. This CDR3 has 12 residues. CDR1 and CDR2 (germline): LNHDA, SQIVND (reference sequence). The CDR3 reads CATKTQSEVQYF. CDR3 coding DNA: TGTGCCACCAAGACTCAATCAGAGGTCCAGTACTTC.

The gene calls are TRBV12-3 or TRBV12-4 and TRBJ2-7; unclear D gene. V was pared by 3 bases and J by 3 bases, with 3 bases between. The CDR3 consists of 11 residues. CDR3 nucleotide sequence: TGTGCCAGCAGTTTTTACTACGAGCAGTACTTC. This codes for CASSFYYEQYF.

This clone was observed a handful of times. The chain employs TRBV18 and TRBJ2-7; TRBD1 might be the D (6 bases). This CDR3 comprises 14 residues. Per the germline V gene, CDR1 is KGHSH and CDR2 is LQKENI. V shed 5 bases and J shed 0 bases, with 11 bases lying between them. CDR3 in DNA: TGTGCCAGCTCAGCAAACAGGGACTCCTACGAGCAGTACTTC. Its protein is CASSANRDSYEQYF.